The TCR beta chain described here comes from a study of T cells in Graves' hyperthyroidism and ophthalmopathy. This CDR3 is built from 14 residues. Trimming took off 3 bases at V and 8 bases at J, with 16 bases between the two ends. The germline CDR1 and CDR2 sequences are MGHRA and YSYEKL. RNA transcripts were the template for amplifying TCR beta CDR3 regions. In the first-round RT-PCR of the TCR CDR3, the HTBI primer set was used. TCRdb re-called the multiplex PCR reads through MiXCR, storing one row per CDR3 protein. The data contain roughly 380,000 distinct CDR3 sequences, roughly 13% of them seen just once; the ten biggest clones take up 8% to 13%. Hyperthyroidism, newly diagnosed and lasting under 2 months, affected patients aged 18 to 65. Diagnostic decisions used clinical symptoms, serum thyroxine and TRAb, thyroid ultrasound and orbital computed tomography. Using 9.5 to 10 ml of fresh peripheral blood, PBMCs were prepared.

The chain is built from TRBV4-1 and TRBJ1-1; D uncertain. The sequence came from a woman in her fifties or sixties with Graves' hyperthyroidism. Sequencing used blood. CDR3 nucleotides: TGCGCCAGCAGCCAGTACGGGCCCCGAGTAGAAGCTTTCTTT. Residues: CASSQYGPRVEAFF.